This T cell receptor (beta chain) stems from a study of graft-versus-host responses after intestinal transplantation. Some clones are missing from TCRdb's copy, which holds only in-frame ones; the method was immunoSEQ multiplex PCR. This repertoire shows 90,000 to 130,000 clones, approximately 92% found once; its top ten account for 0.4% to 0.55%. As to this clone: Its antigen is unidentified.

The V end was cut by 3 bases, the J end by 5 bases, with 19 bases between. Per germline, CDR1 SGHVS and CDR2 FQNEAQ. CDR3 length: 16 amino acids. Sequencing was performed on unstimulated CD8+ T cells sorted from spleen or lymph node cells, taken before intestinal transplant. The source of this sequence is a human donor who received an intestinal transplant. This chain connects TRBV7-8 to TRBJ1-2; D is perhaps TRBD1 (6 bases). This CDR3 reads CASSFLPRAGDYGYTF. Written as DNA, the CDR3 is TGTGCCAGCAGCTTTCTCCCCCGGGCAGGGGATTATGGCTACACCTTC.